This T cell receptor beta chain derives from a study of T cell responses to AZD1222 COVID-19 vaccine. Study details: Second doses at about 4 or about 12 weeks were pooled.

Trimming removed 1 base at V and 8 bases at J, with 14 bases between. Germline loops: CDR1 SGHTA, CDR2 FQGNSA. CDR3 length: 14 amino acids. Comment on this clone: The antigen is undetermined.

Libraries were prepared by immunoSEQ multiplex PCR; TCRdb keeps only in-frame clonotypes and omits some of them. The table lists around 76,000 clones, roughly 81% of them singletons, with approximately 13% in the top ten. Study-level points and caveats: Among spike-specific TCRs, nearly half reportedly target unmutated variant regions.

This chain uses TRBV7-2 with TRBJ1-2; D remains unclear. The origin of this receptor is an adult in good health. This specimen consisted of peripheral blood, obtained on day 0 of AZD1222 vaccination. This CDR3 reads CASSLVSAFEGYTF. CDR3 bases: TGTGCCAGCAGCTTAGTATCGGCCTTTGAGGGCTACACCTTC. Full variable domain (rest looked up from reference TRBV7-2 and TRBJ1-2): GAGVSQSPSNKVTEKGKDVELRCDPISGHTALYWYRQSLGQGLEFLIYFQGNSAPDKSGLPSDRFSAERTGGSVSTLTIQRTQQEDSAVYLCASSLVSAFEGYTFGSGTRLTVV.